The rows below give T cell receptor beta chains drawn from one sample of a study of metastatic and nonmetastatic thyroid tumors. TCRdb recomputed clones from the PCR reads via MiXCR. The sample gives about 24,000 clones, around 21% of which show up once; 6% to 9.5% is in the top ten. The sequencing sample was made of blood. These TCRs come from a female donor with papillary thyroid cancer or a benign thyroid nodule (not recorded which). Some clones in this sample may be carry-over from other donors' samples. Each CDR3 is given with its conserved first and last residue. The D gene is left open where the match is weak. Not all rows give a size; the values are once, few, many and, for expanded clones, a class.

j_call d_call clone_size v_call cdr3_aa cdr3_nt
TRBJ2-7 TRBD1 many TRBV14 CASSRGTGGEQYF TGTGCCAGCAGCCGTGGGACAGGGGGCGAGCAGTACTTC
TRBJ1-3 TRBD1 many TRBV6-4 CASSGTGYGNTIYF TGTGCCAGCAGTGGGACAGGTTATGGAAACACCATATATTTT
TRBJ2-3 TRBD1 many TRBV5-1 CASSGGQGADTQYF TGCGCCAGCAGCGGGGGACAGGGGGCGGATACGCAGTATTTT
TRBJ1-2 TRBD1 few TRBV6-1 CASREGQGALNYGYTF TGTGCCAGCAGGGAGGGACAGGGGGCCCTAAACTATGGCTACACCTTC
TRBJ2-3 TRBD2 many TRBV19 CASSISTTSGKGGGTDTQYF TGTGCCAGTAGTATATCGACAACTAGCGGAAAAGGGGGTGGCACAGATACGCAGTATTTT
TRBJ1-5 TRBD1 medium-sized TRBV6-2/TRBV6-3 CASSYSDRGGSNQPQHF TGTGCCAGCAGTTACTCGGACAGGGGGGGGAGCAATCAGCCCCAGCATTTT
TRBJ2-4 TRBD1 many TRBV28 CASSSPGQGTKNIQYF TGTGCCAGCAGTTCCCCGGGACAGGGGACCAAAAACATTCAGTACTTC
TRBJ2-4 TRBD1 many TRBV5-1 CASSWDRAATQYF TGCGCCAGCAGCTGGGACAGGGCCGCCACTCAGTACTTC
TRBJ2-1 - - TRBV7-6 CASSSPLGRGNNEQFF TGTGCCAGCAGCTCTCCTCTCGGGAGAGGGAACAATGAGCAGTTCTTC
TRBJ2-1 - few TRBV20-1 CSARDKATSHEQFF TGCAGTGCTAGAGATAAAGCGACTAGTCATGAGCAGTTCTTC
TRBJ1-2 - - TRBV5-1 CASSLGRGGYGYTF TGCGCCAGCAGCTTGGGCCGGGGTGGCTATGGCTACACCTTC
TRBJ1-5 - few TRBV28 CASLTRHSNQPQHF TGTGCCAGCCTCACACGGCATAGCAATCAGCCCCAGCATTTT
TRBJ2-1 - many TRBV20-1 CSATPAGGVHYNEQFF TGCAGTGCGACTCCAGCCGGCGGGGTTCATTACAATGAGCAGTTCTTC
TRBJ2-5 TRBD1 - TRBV5-4 CASSPDRVETQYF TGTGCCAGCAGCCCGGACAGGGTTGAGACCCAGTACTTC
TRBJ2-7 - medium-sized TRBV10-1 CASSRSLTYEQYF TGCGCCAGCAGTCGGTCCTTAACCTACGAGCAGTACTTC
TRBJ2-2 - medium-sized TRBV28 CASTHTNTGELFF TGTGCCAGCACACATACGAACACCGGGGAGCTGTTTTTT
TRBJ2-2 - - TRBV2 CASSLALLYTGELFF TGTGCCAGCAGTCTAGCTCTTTTGTACACCGGGGAGCTGTTTTTT
TRBJ1-1 TRBD1 many TRBV4-2 CASSETGVLPLNTEAFF TGTGCCAGCAGCGAAACAGGGGTGCTTCCATTGAACACTGAAGCTTTCTTT
TRBJ2-1 - medium-sized TRBV6-5 CASSYGERQFF TGTGCCAGCAGTTATGGGGAGAGGCAGTTCTTC
TRBJ1-1 - few TRBV6-2/TRBV6-3 CAISYGGPTEAFF TGTGCCATCAGTTACGGGGGGCCTACTGAAGCTTTCTTT
TRBJ2-7 - few TRBV2 CASRSVTAPCEQYF TGTGCCAGCAGATCCGTGACTGCCCCTTGCGAGCAGTACTTC
TRBJ2-5 - many TRBV5-1 CASSWGQETQYF TGCGCCAGCAGCTGGGGGCAAGAGACCCAGTACTTC
TRBJ1-2 - many TRBV19 CASSRSDKAGYGYTF TGTGCCAGTAGCCGATCGGACAAAGCCGGCTATGGCTACACCTTC
TRBJ2-2 - many TRBV20-1 CSVPPAGATGELFF TGCAGTGTACCCCCGGCGGGGGCAACCGGGGAGCTGTTTTTT
TRBJ1-5 TRBD1 once TRBV6-5 CASSSDRGPYSNNPRHF TGTGCCAGCAGTTCGGACAGGGGGCCTTATAGCAATAACCCCCGGCATTTT
TRBJ2-3 TRBD2 - TRBV20-1 CSAGGLAVVYTDTQYF TGCAGTGCTGGGGGTCTAGCGGTAGTGTACACAGATACGCAGTATTTT
TRBJ2-1 TRBD2 many TRBV5-8 CASTFWGGSYNEQFF TGTGCCAGCACCTTCTGGGGGGGATCCTACAATGAGCAGTTCTTC
TRBJ2-7 - few TRBV6-1 CAGGAGAYEQYF TGTGCCGGGGGGGCAGGTGCTTACGAGCAGTACTTC
TRBJ2-1 - few TRBV12-3/TRBV12-4 CASSPPYGSVGYNEQFF TGTGCCAGCAGCCCACCGTATGGGTCGGTGGGCTACAATGAGCAGTTCTTC
TRBJ2-1 - - TRBV5-1 CACSTGGLSYNDQFF TGCGCCTGCAGCACCGGGGGCCTCTCCTACAATGACCAGTTCTTC
TRBJ2-7 - few TRBV20-1 CSARGGRTYEQYF TGCAGTGCTAGGGGGGGGCGAACCTACGAGCAGTACTTC
TRBJ1-6 - - TRBV6-1 CASSAGTRGDSTLHF TGTGCCAGCAGCGCCGGGACAAGGGGCGATTCAACCCTCCACTTT
TRBJ2-7 - - TRBV12-3/TRBV12-4 CASSPGNYEQYF TGTGCCAGCAGCCCGGGGAACTACGAGCAGTACTTC
TRBJ2-7 - - TRBV13 CASSLESQGGYEQYF TGTGCCAGCAGCTTAGAATCACAGGGAGGCTACGAGCAGTACTTC
TRBJ2-1 - - TRBV27 CASSFIGSYSEQFF TGTGCCAGCAGTTTCATCGGGAGTTACAGTGAGCAGTTCTTC